What follows are 32 T cell receptor beta chains derived from one specimen sequenced in a study of technical replicates of blood from several donors. Using immunoSEQ multiplex PCR, the repertoire was profiled, and TCRdb retains in-frame clones only, with some absent. The top ten hold around 0.15% of the sample, which has about 84,000 clones, roughly 98% seen once. The specimen sequenced was T cells isolated from PBMCs. These receptors were collected from a human donor in good health.

This rearrangement joins TRBV7-2 to TRBJ2-7; weak D call: TRBD1 (8 bases). V was shortened by 5 bases and J by 3 bases, with 17 bases between the two germline ends. The CDR3 runs to 15 residues. Germline lookup yields CDR1 SGHTA and CDR2 FQGNSA. The CDR3 DNA reads TGTGCCAGCAGCACGAGCGGGACAGGAGACTACGAGCAGTACTTC. Protein: CASSTSGTGDYEQYF. Variable domain in full (rest from reference TRBV7-2 and TRBJ2-7): GAGVSQSPSNKVTEKGKDVELRCDPISGHTALYWYRQSLGQGLEFLIYFQGNSAPDKSGLPSDRFSAERTGGSVSTLTIQRTQQEDSAVYLCASSTSGTGDYEQYFGPGTRLTVT.

V is TRBV10-3 and J is TRBJ2-1; 7 nucleotides line up with TRBD1. With V trimmed by 3 bases and J by 8 bases, 7 bases remained unmatched. This CDR3 is 14 amino acids long. Germline values: CDR1 ENHRY, CDR2 SYGVKD. CDR3 coding DNA: TGTGCCATCAGTGAAGGTCAGGGGGTCGATGAGCAGTTCTTC. This codes for CAISEGQGVDEQFF.

The gene calls are TRBV10-1 and TRBJ1-4, with no clear D. Trimming took off 2 bases at V and 5 bases at J, with 12 bases between the two ends. There are 15 residues in the CDR3. The germline gives CDR1 WNHNN, CDR2 SYGVQD (reference sequence). Here the CDR3 reads CASSEMRARNEKLFF. The CDR3 DNA is TGCGCCAGCAGTGAGATGAGGGCAAGAAATGAAAAACTGTTTTTT.

The chain carries TRBV5-6 and TRBJ2-3; 8 nucleotides agree with TRBD2. Per the germline V gene, CDR1 is SGHDT and CDR2 is YYEEEE. The CDR3 length is 16 residues. J gave up 0 bases and V 6 bases, and 9 bases lay outside the gene matches. CDR3 bases: TGTGCCAGCACCCTAAGGAGCGGGAGTAGCACAGATACGCAGTATTTT. Residues: CASTLRSGSSTDTQYF.

This clone was seen a single time. The V and J genes are TRBV2 and TRBJ1-2; the D gene is possibly TRBD1 (5 bases). Trimming stripped 11 bases from V and 0 bases from J, with 22 bases between. Germline assignment: CDR1 SNHLY and CDR2 FYNNEI. The CDR3 sequence is 16 residues long. The CDR3 loop reads CAGKGEGRTTNYGYTF. CDR3 DNA: TGTGCCGGAAAAGGGGAGGGGAGGACAACTAACTATGGCTACACCTTC.

V gene TRBV5-8 combines with J gene TRBJ1-4; 9 bases match TRBD1. The ends lost 4 bases at V and 5 bases at J; junction bases unmatched: 9. CDR3 length: 16 residues. Germline V gene sequence: CDR1 SGHTS, CDR2 YDEGEE. This CDR3 is CASSLRTGASNEKLFF. The DNA for the CDR3 is TGTGCCAGCAGCCTGAGGACAGGGGCTTCGAATGAAAAACTGTTTTTT.

The table lists this clone with a count of one. This chain connects TRBV6-1 to TRBJ2-7; no definite D call. V lost 1 base and J 3 bases, leaving 13 bases between the germline ends. CDR3 length: 15 residues. Per the germline V gene, CDR1 is MNHNS and CDR2 is SASEGT. The CDR3 DNA is TGTGCCAGCAGTGAAGGACTTTCCCTCCTCTACGAGCAGTACTTC. Its translation: CASSEGLSLLYEQYF.

The table lists this clone with a count of one. The chain links TRBV7-9 to TRBJ2-7; D is unresolved. Germline-derived CDR1 and CDR2 are SEHNR and FQNEAQ (reference sequence). The CDR3 consists of 12 residues. Between the trimmed V and J ends, which lost 5 bases and 3 bases, there was a span of 8 bases. The CDR3 DNA reads TGTGCCAGCAGCCAATACATCTACGAGCAGTACTTC. Its translation: CASSQYIYEQYF.

This chain links TRBV5-6 with TRBJ1-1, with D tentatively TRBD1 (5 bases). This CDR3 has 15 residues. CDR1 and CDR2 (germline): SGHDT, YYEEEE. V was clipped by 3 bases and J by 5 bases, with 17 bases between them. CDR3 nucleotide sequence: TGTGCCAGCAGCTGGCCAGACCCTGGGGGGACTGAAGCTTTCTTT. Its protein product is CASSWPDPGGTEAFF.

This chain connects TRBV10-1 to TRBJ2-3; 9 positions match TRBD2. The CDR3 totals 12 residues. Losses at the gene ends were 6 bases for V and 9 bases for J; bases not matched to a gene: 4. Germline-derived CDR1 and CDR2 are WNHNN and SYGVQD (reference sequence). In DNA, the CDR3 is TGCGCCAGCAGCCAAGGGACTAGCACGCAGTATTTT. Encoded protein: CASSQGTSTQYF.

This chain's CDR3 is CASRLGTGRYEQYF. CDR3 sequence (DNA): TGCGCCAGCAGGCTAGGGACAGGGCGCTACGAGCAGTACTTC. The V call is TRBV4-1, the J call TRBJ2-7, with TRBD1 matching over 9 bases. After removal of 6 bases from V and 3 bases from J, the junction contained 6 bases not matched to a gene. The CDR3 length is 14 residues. Germline V CDR1 and CDR2: MGHRA, YSYEKL.

This chain uses TRBV19 with TRBJ2-2, with D uncertain. Trimming cost V 5 bases and J 0 bases, with 4 bases left between them. Per germline, CDR1 LNHDA and CDR2 SQIVND (reference sequence). The length of the CDR3 is 13 residues. In DNA, the CDR3 is TGTGCCAGTAGTGCAGCGAACACCGGGGAGCTGTTTTTT. Encoded protein: CASSAANTGELFF. The complete variable domain, with remaining parts taken from reference TRBV19 and TRBJ2-2, reads DGGITQSPKYLFRKEGQNVTLSCEQNLNHDAMYWYRQDPGQGLRLIYYSQIVNDFQKGDIAEGYSVSREKKESFPLTVTSAQKNPTAFYLCASSAANTGELFFGEGSRLTVL.

The V call is TRBV28, the J call TRBJ2-6; the D gene is possibly TRBD1 (6 bases). V was pared by 6 bases and J by 13 bases, with 22 bases between. The germline V gene encodes CDR1 MDHEN and CDR2 SYDVKM. This CDR3 region has 15 residues. In DNA, the CDR3 is TGTGCCAGCAGCCCCGGACAGTTGGAGTTCTTTGTCCTGACTTTC. Protein sequence: CASSPGQLEFFVLTF.

The CDR3 here is CASSLGRGGGASTDTQYF. For the CDR3, the DNA is TGCGCCAGCAGCTTGGGGCGTGGCGGGGGGGCCAGCACAGATACGCAGTATTTT. The chain links TRBV5-1 to TRBJ2-3; TRBD2 matches 9 bases. The CDR3 is 18 amino acids. In germline, CDR1 is SGHRS, CDR2 YFSETQ. The V and J ends lost 0 bases and 0 bases, in that order; junction bases with no gene match: 8.

This chain connects TRBV15 to TRBJ1-2, with a tentative D call TRBD1 (5 bases). The CDR3 loop spans 13 amino acids. CDR1 is LNHNV, CDR2 YYDKDF, per germline (reference sequence). V was clipped by 4 bases and J by 5 bases, with 11 bases between them. The CDR3 reads CATSKETVYGYTF. The CDR3 DNA sequence: TGTGCCACCAGCAAAGAGACAGTTTATGGCTACACCTTC.

V and J are TRBV27 and TRBJ1-5, with a tentative D call TRBD1 (5 bases). The CDR3 contains 12 residues. V lost 3 bases to trimming and J lost 6 bases, with 6 bases between them. Germline CDR1 is MNHEY and CDR2 is SMNVEV (reference sequence). The CDR3 protein is CASSFQGQPQHF. The DNA for the CDR3 is TGTGCCAGCAGTTTTCAGGGTCAGCCCCAGCATTTT.

The chain combines TRBV12-5 with TRBJ2-3, with D possibly TRBD1 on 5 matching bases. Trimming cost V 7 bases and J 6 bases, with 20 bases left between them. CDR1 is LGHNT, CDR2 FRNRAP, per germline. The CDR3 runs to 15 residues. CDR3 protein: CASEGGALLLDTQYF. Written as DNA, the CDR3 is TGTGCTAGTGAAGGTGGGGCGTTATTGTTGGATACGCAGTATTTT.

CDR3 nucleotides: TGTGCCAGCGGCCACAGGGTATACGAGCAGTACTTC. Protein: CASGHRVYEQYF. The chain links TRBV28 to TRBJ2-7; tentative D call: TRBD1 (6 bases). With 8 bases removed from V and 4 bases from J, the gap between germline ends came to 12 bases. The germline V gene has CDR1 MDHEN and CDR2 SYDVKM. This CDR3 is 12 amino acids long.

The chain uses TRBV4-1 and TRBJ1-4; D perhaps matches TRBD1 (6 bases). The length of the CDR3 is 14 residues. In germline, CDR1 is MGHRA, CDR2 YSYEKL. The germline V and J ends were trimmed by 7 bases and 8 bases, with 17 bases remaining between them. CDR3 sequence: CASTLQGREEKLFF. CDR3 DNA sequence: TGCGCCAGCACCCTGCAGGGGCGGGAGGAAAAACTGTTTTTT.

The V call is TRBV27, the J call TRBJ1-5; maybe TRBD1 (6 bases). The V end lost 2 bases, the J end lost 6 bases, and 17 bases lay between the germline ends. Germline V gene sequence: CDR1 MNHEY, CDR2 SMNVEV (reference sequence). The CDR3 is 16 residues long. CDR3 DNA: TGTGCCAGCAGTTTACGTTGGCAGGGGTACCCTCAGCCCCAGCATTTT. Amino acids: CASSLRWQGYPQPQHF.

V usage is TRBV28 and J usage is TRBJ2-7; 7 nucleotides match TRBD2. CDR3 length equals 16 residues. Germline CDR1 is MDHEN and CDR2 is SYDVKM. With 6 bases clipped from V and 1 base from J, the junction kept 12 bases outside the gene matches. The CDR3 region is CASSPGGEDGSYEQYF. The CDR3 coding sequence is TGTGCCAGCAGCCCTGGGGGGGAGGATGGTTCCTACGAGCAGTACTTC.

The chain recombines TRBV27 with TRBJ2-7; D ambiguous. Germline lookup yields CDR1 MNHEY and CDR2 SMNVEV (reference sequence). This CDR3 has 14 amino acids. The V gene lost 0 bases and the J gene lost 6 bases, with 12 bases spanning the gap. In nucleotides, the CDR3 is TGTGCCAGCAGTTTATCGATCGCAGCGTCCGAGCAGTACTTC. Its translation is CASSLSIAASEQYF.

This sequence joins TRBV27 and TRBJ2-2; D might be TRBD1 (5 bases). The germline V and J ends were trimmed by 5 bases and 4 bases, with 11 bases remaining between them. This CDR3 comprises 14 residues. CDR1 is MNHEY and CDR2 is SMNVEV in the germline V gene (reference sequence). Here the CDR3 DNA reads TGTGCCAGCAGTCAGGGTAGAGGCACCGGGGAGCTGTTTTTT. Translation gives CASSQGRGTGELFF.

The V gene is TRBV5-1, the J gene TRBJ1-5; 7 bases line up with TRBD1. The V gene end was trimmed by 0 bases and the J gene end by 9 bases; junction bases not matched to a gene: 12. Germline CDR1 SGHRS, CDR2 YFSETQ. The CDR3 is 16 residues long. In nucleotides, the CDR3 is TGCGCCAGCAGCTTGGATCCGGGACAGACGATTTGGCCCCAGCATTTT. Translating gives CASSLDPGQTIWPQHF.

The chain carries TRBV6-5 and TRBJ2-5; a possible D gene is TRBD2 (6 bases). There are 14 residues in the CDR3. Germline CDR1 and CDR2: MNHEY and SVGAGI. V gave up 5 bases and J gave up 4 bases, with 14 bases separating them. CDR3 in DNA: TGTGCCAGCAGTCGGACCCTGGGGGGAGAGACCCAGTACTTC. Its protein product is CASSRTLGGETQYF.

The chain combines TRBV4-1 with TRBJ2-3, with D possibly TRBD1 on 5 matching bases. The CDR3 loop spans 16 amino acids. Germline loops: CDR1 MGHRA, CDR2 YSYEKL. Trimming stripped 0 bases from V and 1 base from J, with 11 bases between. The CDR3 nucleotides are TGCGCCAGCAGCCAAGATCGGACAACGCGCACAGATACGCAGTATTTT. Translation: CASSQDRTTRTDTQYF.

This chain uses TRBV28 with TRBJ2-7; 11 bases are a match to TRBD2. The V gene end was trimmed by 5 bases and the J gene end by 1 base; junction bases not matched to a gene: 1. Germline CDR1 reads MDHEN; CDR2 reads SYDVKM. CDR3 length: 14 amino acids. In DNA form, the CDR3 reads TGTGCCAGCAGTCGGACTAGCGGGTCCTACGAGCAGTACTTC. It codes for CASSRTSGSYEQYF.

The chain is built from TRBV11-2 and TRBJ1-2; 8 bases are shared with TRBD1. Per germline, CDR1 SGHAT and CDR2 FQNNGV. V was clipped by 8 bases and J by 8 bases; unmatched bases: 4. This CDR3 comprises 11 residues. CDR3 in DNA: TGTGCCAGCGGGGACAGGTACGGCTACACCTTC. This encodes CASGDRYGYTF.

The chain is built from TRBV14 and TRBJ1-4; D unresolved. This CDR3 spans 15 amino acids. Germline assignment: CDR1 SGHDN and CDR2 FVKESK. V shed 1 base and J shed 0 bases, with 6 bases lying between them. In DNA form, the CDR3 reads TGTGCCAGCAGCCAAGGAGCGTCAACTAATGAAAAACTGTTTTTT. Protein: CASSQGASTNEKLFF.

The chain recombines TRBV7-8 with TRBJ2-1; 9 bases align to TRBD1. Germline-derived CDR1 and CDR2 are SGHVS and FQNEAQ. The CDR3 covers 14 residues. V dropped 2 bases and J dropped 8; count of bases not matched to a gene: 4. CDR3 loop: CASSLTGGADEQFF. The CDR3 region has the DNA TGTGCCAGCAGCTTAACAGGGGGCGCAGATGAGCAGTTCTTC.

J is TRBJ2-3 and V is TRBV5-1; possibly TRBD1 for D (6 bases). With 3 bases removed from V and 0 bases from J, the gap between germline ends came to 17 bases. The germline gives CDR1 SGHRS, CDR2 YFSETQ. This CDR3 comprises 17 residues. CDR3 sequence (DNA): TGCGCCAGCAGCTACGATCCTCCGGGACAAAGCACAGATACGCAGTATTTT. It yields the protein CASSYDPPGQSTDTQYF.

V gene TRBV4-1 combines with J gene TRBJ2-5, with 7 bases aligning to TRBD1. Germline V lookup: CDR1 MGHRA, CDR2 YSYEKL. The V gene end was trimmed by 4 bases and the J gene end by 0 bases; junction bases not matched to a gene: 5. The CDR3 consists of 15 residues. The CDR3 reads CASSPGQPYQETQYF. For the CDR3, the DNA is TGCGCCAGCAGCCCGGGACAGCCGTACCAAGAGACCCAGTACTTC.